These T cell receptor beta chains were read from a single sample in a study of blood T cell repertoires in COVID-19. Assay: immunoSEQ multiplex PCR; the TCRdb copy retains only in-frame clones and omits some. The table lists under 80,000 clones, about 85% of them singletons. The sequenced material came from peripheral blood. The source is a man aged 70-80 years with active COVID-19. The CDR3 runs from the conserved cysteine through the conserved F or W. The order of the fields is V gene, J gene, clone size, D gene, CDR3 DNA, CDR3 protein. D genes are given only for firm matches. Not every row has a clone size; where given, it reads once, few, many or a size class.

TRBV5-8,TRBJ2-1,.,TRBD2,TGTGCCAGCAGCTGGACGTTGGCTAGCGGGAGGAATGAGCAGTTCTTC,CASSWTLASGRNEQFF
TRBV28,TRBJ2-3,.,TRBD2,TGTGCCAGCAGTTTATTCCCACCAGGATTGGGCGGGAGTTCTTGGGGCACAGATACGCAGTATTTT,CASSLFPPGLGGSSWGTDTQYF
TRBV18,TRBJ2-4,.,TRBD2,TGTGCCAGCTCACCCTCGGCGGGGGGTAGAAACATTCAGTACTTC,CASSPSAGGRNIQYF
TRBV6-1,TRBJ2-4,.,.,TGTGCCAGCAGTGAAGCGCTTCTGGCGGCCCTAGCCAAAAACATTCAGTACTTC,CASSEALLAALAKNIQYF
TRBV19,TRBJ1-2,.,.,TGTGCCATTGGGGGCGGTCCCTATGGCTACACCTTC,CAIGGGPYGYTF
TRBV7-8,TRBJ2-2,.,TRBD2,TGTGCCAGCAGCCCGAGACTAGCGGGAGAGTTAACCGGGGAGCTGTTTTTT,CASSPRLAGELTGELFF
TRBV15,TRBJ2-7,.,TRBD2,TGTGCCACCAGCAGAAATACCGGGACTAGCGGCCCCTACGAGCAGTACTTC,CATSRNTGTSGPYEQYF
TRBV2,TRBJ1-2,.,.,TGTGCCAGCAGTGAAGCGCGGGGTAGGGGCTACACCTTC,CASSEARGRGYTF
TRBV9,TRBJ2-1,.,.,TGTGCCAGCTCCCCAGGGCCCTACAATGAGCAGTTCTTC,CASSPGPYNEQFF
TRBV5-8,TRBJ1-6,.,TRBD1,TGTGCCAGCAGCTACCGTCCCGGGACAGGGGACGGTGGTCCCCTCCACTTT,CASSYRPGTGDGGPLHF
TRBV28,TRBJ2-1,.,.,TGTGCCAGCAGTTCCGCTCGGGGTGAGCAGTTCTTC,CASSSARGEQFF
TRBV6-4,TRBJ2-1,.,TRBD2,TGTGCCAGCAGTGCCCTAGCGGGACCCTACAATGAGCAGTTCTTC,CASSALAGPYNEQFF
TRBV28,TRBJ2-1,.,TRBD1,TGTGCCAGCACCGGGGGGACAGGGAGGGAGTTCTTC,CASTGGTGREFF
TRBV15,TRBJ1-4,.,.,TGTGCCACCAGCAGAGCAGGGCGTGATGAAAAACTGTTTTTT,CATSRAGRDEKLFF
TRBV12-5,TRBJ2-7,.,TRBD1,TGTGCGCCGAGACAGGGGTCGTCCTACGAGCAGTACTTC,CAPRQGSSYEQYF
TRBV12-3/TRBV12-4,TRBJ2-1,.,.,TGTGCCAGCAGTTTTGCGGGGGAGCAGTTCTTC,CASSFAGEQFF
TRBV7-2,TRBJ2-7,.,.,TGTGCCAGCAGCTTAACCGGACTACGAACCTACGAGCAGTACTTC,CASSLTGLRTYEQYF
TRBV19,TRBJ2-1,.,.,TGTGCCAGTAGGACGGACAGCCTGTGGGGTGTCGACAATGAGCAGTTCTTC,CASRTDSLWGVDNEQFF
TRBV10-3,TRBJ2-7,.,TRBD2,TGTGCCATCAGCCCTACTAGCGGGTACAGCTACGAGCAGTACTTC,CAISPTSGYSYEQYF
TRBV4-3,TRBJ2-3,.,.,TGCGCCAGCAGCCAAACAGGCCGCTGGGGAGATACGCAGTATTTT,CASSQTGRWGDTQYF
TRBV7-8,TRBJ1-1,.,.,TGTGCCAGCAGCGACGGGCGGGGCACTGAAGCTTTCTTT,CASSDGRGTEAFF
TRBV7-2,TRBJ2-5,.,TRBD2,TGTGCCAGCAGCTCGGGACTAGCGGGTAAAGAGACCCAGTACTTC,CASSSGLAGKETQYF
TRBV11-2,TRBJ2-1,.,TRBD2,TGTGCCAGCAGCTTAGTGCGCGGGGGATACAATGAGCAGTTCTTC,CASSLVRGGYNEQFF
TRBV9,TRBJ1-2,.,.,TGTGCCAGCAGCGGCGGGTATGGCTACACCTTC,CASSGGYGYTF
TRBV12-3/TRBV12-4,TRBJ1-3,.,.,TGTGCCAGCAGTTTGGTAGGGGTCAACACCATATATTTT,CASSLVGVNTIYF
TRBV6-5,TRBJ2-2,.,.,TGTGCCAGCAGCCACCTAACAGGCGGGGAGCTGTTTTTT,CASSHLTGGELFF
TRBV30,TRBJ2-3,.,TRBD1,TGTGCCTGGAGCACTACAGGGGAAGTGTCAGATACGCAGTATTTT,CAWSTTGEVSDTQYF
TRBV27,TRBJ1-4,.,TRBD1,TGTGCCAGCAGTTTAGGGACAGGGCGTAATGAAAAACTGTTTTTT,CASSLGTGRNEKLFF
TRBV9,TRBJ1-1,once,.,TGTGCCAGCAGCGTAGCGGCACGGGGGAACACTGAAGCTTTCTTT,CASSVAARGNTEAFF
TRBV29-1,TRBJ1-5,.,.,TGCAGCGTTGACCAGGGCCCCAATCAGCCCCAGCATTTT,CSVDQGPNQPQHF
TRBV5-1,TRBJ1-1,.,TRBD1,TGCGCCAGCAGCTCCACAGGGGGCTTGGGGACTGAAGCTTTCTTT,CASSSTGGLGTEAFF
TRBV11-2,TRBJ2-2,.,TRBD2,TGTGCCAGCAGCGAGCGGGAGGCGGGCACCGGGGAGCTGTTTTTT,CASSEREAGTGELFF
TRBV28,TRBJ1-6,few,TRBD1,TGTGCCAGCAGACCCGACAGGGTTGGTTCACCCCTCCACTTT,CASRPDRVGSPLHF
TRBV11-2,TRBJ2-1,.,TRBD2,TGTGCCAGCAGCTTCCCGGGGACTAGCGGGAGGGCCCGCAATGAGCAGTTCTTC,CASSFPGTSGRARNEQFF
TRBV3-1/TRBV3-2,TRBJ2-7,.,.,TGTGCCAGCAGCGACGGGAGCCCCAGCTCCTACGAGCAGTACTTC,CASSDGSPSSYEQYF
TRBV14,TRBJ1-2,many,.,TGTGCCAGCAGCCAAGATCGGGTGAATCTATTCGGCTACACCTTC,CASSQDRVNLFGYTF
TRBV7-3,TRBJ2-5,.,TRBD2,TGTGCCAGCAGCTTAGGCCCCAGCGGGAGGGCCGGGGAGACCCAGTACTTC,CASSLGPSGRAGETQYF
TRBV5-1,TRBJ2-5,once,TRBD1,TGCGCCAGCAGCCCCGGGACAGGGGGCGGGGAGACCCAGTACTTC,CASSPGTGGGETQYF
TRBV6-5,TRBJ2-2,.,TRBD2,TGTGCCAGCAGTCCGGGACTAAACACCGGGGAGCTGTTTTTT,CASSPGLNTGELFF
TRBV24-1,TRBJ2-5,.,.,TGTGCCACCAGTGACCGACTAGGCAGCCAGTACTTC,CATSDRLGSQYF
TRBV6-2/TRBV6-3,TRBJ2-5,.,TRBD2,TGTGCCAGCACCCCTCGGGGGGATCAAGAGACCCAGTACTTC,CASTPRGDQETQYF
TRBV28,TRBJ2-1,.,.,TGTGCCAGCAGTTCTTCTTCCTCCTACAATGAGCAGTTCTTC,CASSSSSSYNEQFF
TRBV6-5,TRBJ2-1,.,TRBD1,TGTGCCAGCAGCCTGGGACAGGGGGCGAGGAATGAGCAGTTCTTC,CASSLGQGARNEQFF
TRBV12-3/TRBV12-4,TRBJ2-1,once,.,TGTGCCAGCAGCATACAGGGTGATAGTGAGCAGTTCTTC,CASSIQGDSEQFF
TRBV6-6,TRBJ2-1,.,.,TGTGCCAGCAACCACGGCGGGAAGGAGCAGTTCTTC,CASNHGGKEQFF
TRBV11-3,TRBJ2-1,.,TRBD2,TGTGCCAGCAGCTTGGCGGGGGCCTACAATGAGCAGTTCTTC,CASSLAGAYNEQFF
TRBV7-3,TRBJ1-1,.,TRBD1,TGTGCCAGCAGCTCAGAGACAGGGGGCGCGGGTGAAGCTTTCTTT,CASSSETGGAGEAFF
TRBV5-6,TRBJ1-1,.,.,TGTGCCAGCAGCACAGGACAGTCGAACACTGAAGCTTTCTTT,CASSTGQSNTEAFF
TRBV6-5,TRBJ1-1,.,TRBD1,TGTGCCAGCACACTCGACAGGGTGAACACTGAAGCTTTCTTT,CASTLDRVNTEAFF
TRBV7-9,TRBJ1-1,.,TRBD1,TGTGCCAGCAGCTTAGTACAGGGGGATAGGACTGAAGCTTTCTTT,CASSLVQGDRTEAFF
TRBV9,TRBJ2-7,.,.,TGTGCCAGCAGCCCCTTCGGCGGGACCTCCTACGAGCAGTACTTC,CASSPFGGTSYEQYF
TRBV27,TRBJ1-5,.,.,TGTGCCAGCAGTTTTGGGGGGAGCGGCCCACAGCATTTT,CASSFGGSGPQHF
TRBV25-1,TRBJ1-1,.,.,TGTGCCAGCAGTGAATCCACTGTAGCTGCGGCTTTCTTT,CASSESTVAAAFF
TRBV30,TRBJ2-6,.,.,TGTGCCGGACCCAGGGGAGGGTCTGGGGCCAACGTCCTGACTTTC,CAGPRGGSGANVLTF
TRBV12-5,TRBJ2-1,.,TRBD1,TGTGCTAGTGGTTCGAGACAGGGGGGCTACTACAATGAGCAGTTCTTC,CASGSRQGGYYNEQFF